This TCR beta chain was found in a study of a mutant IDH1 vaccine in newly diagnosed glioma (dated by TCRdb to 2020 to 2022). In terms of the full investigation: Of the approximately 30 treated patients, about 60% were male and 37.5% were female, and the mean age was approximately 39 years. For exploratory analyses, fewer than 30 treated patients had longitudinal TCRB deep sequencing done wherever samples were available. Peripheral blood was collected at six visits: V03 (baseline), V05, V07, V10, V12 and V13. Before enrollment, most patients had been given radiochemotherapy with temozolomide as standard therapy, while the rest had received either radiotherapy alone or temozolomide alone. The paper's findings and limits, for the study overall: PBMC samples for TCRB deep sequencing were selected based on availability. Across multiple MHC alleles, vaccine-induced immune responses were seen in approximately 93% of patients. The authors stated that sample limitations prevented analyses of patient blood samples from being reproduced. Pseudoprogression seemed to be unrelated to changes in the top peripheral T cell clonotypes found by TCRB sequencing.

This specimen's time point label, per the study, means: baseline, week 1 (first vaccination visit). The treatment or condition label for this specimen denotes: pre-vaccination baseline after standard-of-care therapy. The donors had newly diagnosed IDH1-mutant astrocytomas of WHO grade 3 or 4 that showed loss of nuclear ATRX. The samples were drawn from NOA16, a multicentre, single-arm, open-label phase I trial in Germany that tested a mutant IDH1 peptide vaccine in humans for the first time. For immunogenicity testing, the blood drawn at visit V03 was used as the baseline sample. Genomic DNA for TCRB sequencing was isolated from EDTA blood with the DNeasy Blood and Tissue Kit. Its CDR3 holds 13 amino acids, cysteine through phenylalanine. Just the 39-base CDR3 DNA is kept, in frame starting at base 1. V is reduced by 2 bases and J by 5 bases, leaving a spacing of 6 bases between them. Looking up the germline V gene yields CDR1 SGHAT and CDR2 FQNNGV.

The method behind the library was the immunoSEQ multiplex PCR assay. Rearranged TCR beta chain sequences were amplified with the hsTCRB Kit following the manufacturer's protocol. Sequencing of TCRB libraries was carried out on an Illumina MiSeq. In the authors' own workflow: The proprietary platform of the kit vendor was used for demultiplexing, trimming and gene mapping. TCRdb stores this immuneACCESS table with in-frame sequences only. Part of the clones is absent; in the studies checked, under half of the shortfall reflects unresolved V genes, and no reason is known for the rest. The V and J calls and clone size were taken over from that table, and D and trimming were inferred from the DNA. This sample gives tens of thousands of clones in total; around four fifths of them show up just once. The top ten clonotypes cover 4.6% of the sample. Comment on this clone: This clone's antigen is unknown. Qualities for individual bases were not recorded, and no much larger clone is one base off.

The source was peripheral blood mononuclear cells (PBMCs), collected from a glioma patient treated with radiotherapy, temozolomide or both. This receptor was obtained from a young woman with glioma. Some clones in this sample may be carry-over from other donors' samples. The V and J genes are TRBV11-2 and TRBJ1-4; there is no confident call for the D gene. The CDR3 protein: CASSLYPNEKLFF. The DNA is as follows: TGTGCCAGCAGCTTATACCCCAATGAAAAACTGTTTTTT.